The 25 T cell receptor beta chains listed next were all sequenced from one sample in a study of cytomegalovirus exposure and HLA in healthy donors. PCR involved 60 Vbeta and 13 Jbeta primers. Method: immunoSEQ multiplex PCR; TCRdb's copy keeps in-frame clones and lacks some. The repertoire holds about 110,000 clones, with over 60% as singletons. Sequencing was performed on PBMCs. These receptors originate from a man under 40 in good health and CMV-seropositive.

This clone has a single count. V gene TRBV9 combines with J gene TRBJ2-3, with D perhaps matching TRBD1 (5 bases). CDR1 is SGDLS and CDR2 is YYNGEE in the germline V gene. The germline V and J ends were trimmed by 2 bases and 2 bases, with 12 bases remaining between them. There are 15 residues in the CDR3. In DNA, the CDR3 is TGTGCCAGCAGCGTCCACCCAGGGATCACAGATACGCAGTATTTT. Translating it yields CASSVHPGITDTQYF.

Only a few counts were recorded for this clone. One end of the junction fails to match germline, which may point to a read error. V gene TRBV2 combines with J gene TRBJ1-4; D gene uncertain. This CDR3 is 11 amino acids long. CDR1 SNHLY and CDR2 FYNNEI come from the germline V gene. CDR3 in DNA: TGTGCCAGCAGTGATAAATTAGTCCCGAGGTTT. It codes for CASSDKLVPRF.

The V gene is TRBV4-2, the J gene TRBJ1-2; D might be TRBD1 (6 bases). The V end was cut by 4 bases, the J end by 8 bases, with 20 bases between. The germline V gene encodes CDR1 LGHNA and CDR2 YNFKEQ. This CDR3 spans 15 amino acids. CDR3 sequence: CASSPRTDPTTGYTF. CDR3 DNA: TGTGCCAGCAGCCCAAGGACAGATCCCACTACAGGCTACACCTTC.

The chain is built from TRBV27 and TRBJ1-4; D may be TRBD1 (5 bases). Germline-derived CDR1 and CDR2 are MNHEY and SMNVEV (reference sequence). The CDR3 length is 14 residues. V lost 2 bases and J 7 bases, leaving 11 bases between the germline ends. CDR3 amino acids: CASSLDGGGEKLFF. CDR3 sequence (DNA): TGTGCCAGCAGTTTAGACGGGGGAGGTGAAAAACTGTTTTTT.

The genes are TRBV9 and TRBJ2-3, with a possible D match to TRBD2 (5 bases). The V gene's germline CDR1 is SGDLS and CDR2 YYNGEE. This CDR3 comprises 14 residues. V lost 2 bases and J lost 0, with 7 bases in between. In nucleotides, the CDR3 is TGTGCCAGCAGCGTGAGCGGAAGCACAGATACGCAGTATTTT. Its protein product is CASSVSGSTDTQYF.

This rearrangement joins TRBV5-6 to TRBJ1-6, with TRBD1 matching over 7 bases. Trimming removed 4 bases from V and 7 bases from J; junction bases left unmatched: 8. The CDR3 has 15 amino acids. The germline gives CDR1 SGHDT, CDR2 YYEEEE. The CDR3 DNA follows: TGTGCCAGCAGCCTGACGACAGGGACGAATTCACCCCTCCACTTT. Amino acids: CASSLTTGTNSPLHF.

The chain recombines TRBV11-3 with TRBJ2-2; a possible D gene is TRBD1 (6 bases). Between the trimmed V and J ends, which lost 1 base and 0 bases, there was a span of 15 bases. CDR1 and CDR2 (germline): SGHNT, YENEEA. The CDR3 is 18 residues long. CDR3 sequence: CASSLGGMGAPNTGELFF. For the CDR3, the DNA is TGTGCCAGCAGCTTAGGAGGGATGGGGGCCCCGAACACCGGGGAGCTGTTTTTT.

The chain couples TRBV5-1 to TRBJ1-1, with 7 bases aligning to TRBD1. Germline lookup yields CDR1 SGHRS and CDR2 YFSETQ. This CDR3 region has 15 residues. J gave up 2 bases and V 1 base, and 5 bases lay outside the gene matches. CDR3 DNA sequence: TGCGCCAGCAGCTTGACAGGGGACGTTAACACTGAAGCTTTCTTT. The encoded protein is CASSLTGDVNTEAFF.

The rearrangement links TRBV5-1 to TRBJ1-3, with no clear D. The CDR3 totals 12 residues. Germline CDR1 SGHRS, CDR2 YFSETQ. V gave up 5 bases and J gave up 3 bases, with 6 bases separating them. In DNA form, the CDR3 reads TGCGCCAGCAGATCGGGTGGAAACACCATATATTTT. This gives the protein CASRSGGNTIYF.

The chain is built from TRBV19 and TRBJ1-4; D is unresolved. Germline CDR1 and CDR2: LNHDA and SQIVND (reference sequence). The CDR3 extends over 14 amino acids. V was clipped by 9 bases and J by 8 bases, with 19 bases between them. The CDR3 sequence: CASKPMIAEEKLFF. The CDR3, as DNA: TGTGCCAGCAAACCCATGATCGCGGAGGAAAAACTGTTTTTT.

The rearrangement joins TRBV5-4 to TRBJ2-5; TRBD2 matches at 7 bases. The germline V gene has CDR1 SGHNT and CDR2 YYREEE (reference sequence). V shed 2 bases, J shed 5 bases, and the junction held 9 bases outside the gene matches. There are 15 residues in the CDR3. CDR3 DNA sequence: TGTGCCAGCAGCTTCCGGAATGAGGGAGGGGAGACCCAGTACTTC. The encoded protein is CASSFRNEGGETQYF. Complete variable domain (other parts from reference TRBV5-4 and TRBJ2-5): ETGVTQSPTHLIKTRGQQVTLRCSSQSGHNTVSWYQQALGQGPQFIFQYYREEENGRGNFPPRFSGLQFPNYSSELNVNALELDDSALYLCASSFRNEGGETQYFGPGTRLLVL.

CDR3 in DNA: TGTGCCAGTAGGAACGGGGGACAGGACGCGGAAGAGCAGTACTTC. As protein: CASRNGGQDAEEQYF. This chain uses TRBV19 with TRBJ2-7; 8 nucleotides align to TRBD1. This CDR3 is built from 15 residues. Germline V lookup: CDR1 LNHDA, CDR2 SQIVND (reference sequence). V lost 6 bases, J lost 7 bases, and 14 bases stayed unmatched.

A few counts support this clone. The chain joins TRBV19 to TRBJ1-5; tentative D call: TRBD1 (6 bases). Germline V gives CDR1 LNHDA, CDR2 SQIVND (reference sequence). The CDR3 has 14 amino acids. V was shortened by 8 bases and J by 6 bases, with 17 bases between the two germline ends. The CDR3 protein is CASQVGTKGQPQHF. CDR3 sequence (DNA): TGTGCCAGTCAAGTTGGGACAAAGGGTCAGCCCCAGCATTTT.

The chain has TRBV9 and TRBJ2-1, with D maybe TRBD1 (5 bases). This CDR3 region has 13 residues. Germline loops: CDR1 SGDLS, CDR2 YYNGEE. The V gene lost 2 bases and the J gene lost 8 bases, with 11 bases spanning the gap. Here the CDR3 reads CASSVQGFDEQFF. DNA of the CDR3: TGTGCCAGCAGCGTTCAGGGTTTCGATGAGCAGTTCTTC.

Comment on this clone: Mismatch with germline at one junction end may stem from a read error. CDR3 DNA sequence: TGTGCCAGCAGTGAGTACCCGCACTATGGCTACCCCTTC. Translated, it gives CASSEYPHYGYPF. The V gene is TRBV6-1, the J gene TRBJ1-2; D is undetermined. The CDR3 totals 13 residues. Looked up from germline, CDR1 is MNHNS and CDR2 is SASEGT.

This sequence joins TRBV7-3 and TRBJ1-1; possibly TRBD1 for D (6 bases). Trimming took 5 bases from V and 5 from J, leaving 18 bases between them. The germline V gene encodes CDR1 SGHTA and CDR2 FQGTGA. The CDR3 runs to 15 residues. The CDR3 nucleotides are TGTGCCAGCAGCCCGACGGGAGGGGGTTTGACTGAAGCTTTCTTT. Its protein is CASSPTGGGLTEAFF.

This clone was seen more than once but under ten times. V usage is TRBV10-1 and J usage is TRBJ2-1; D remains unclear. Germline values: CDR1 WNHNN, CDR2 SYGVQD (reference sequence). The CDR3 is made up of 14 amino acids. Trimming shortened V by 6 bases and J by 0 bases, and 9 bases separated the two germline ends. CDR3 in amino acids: CASSYWSSYNEQFF. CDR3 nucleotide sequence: TGCGCCAGCAGCTACTGGAGCTCCTACAATGAGCAGTTCTTC.

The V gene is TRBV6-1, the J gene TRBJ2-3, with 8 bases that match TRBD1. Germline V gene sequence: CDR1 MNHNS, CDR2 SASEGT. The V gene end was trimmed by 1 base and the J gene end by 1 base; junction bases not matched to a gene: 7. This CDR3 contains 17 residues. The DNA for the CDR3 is TGTGCCAGCAGTGAAGGATCCGGGACAGGAGGCACAGATACGCAGTATTTT. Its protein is CASSEGSGTGGTDTQYF.

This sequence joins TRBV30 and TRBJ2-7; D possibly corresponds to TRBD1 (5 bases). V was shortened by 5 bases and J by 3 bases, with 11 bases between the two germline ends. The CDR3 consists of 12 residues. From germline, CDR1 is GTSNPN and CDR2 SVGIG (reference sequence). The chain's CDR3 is CAWGPGHYEQYF. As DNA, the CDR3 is TGTGCCTGGGGACCCGGACACTACGAGCAGTACTTC.

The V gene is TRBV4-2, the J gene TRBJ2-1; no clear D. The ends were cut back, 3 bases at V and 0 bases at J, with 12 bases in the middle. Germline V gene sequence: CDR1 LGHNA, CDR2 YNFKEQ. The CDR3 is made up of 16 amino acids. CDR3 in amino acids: CASSQNQDSSYNEQFF. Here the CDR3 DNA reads TGTGCCAGCAGCCAGAATCAGGATAGCTCCTACAATGAGCAGTTCTTC.

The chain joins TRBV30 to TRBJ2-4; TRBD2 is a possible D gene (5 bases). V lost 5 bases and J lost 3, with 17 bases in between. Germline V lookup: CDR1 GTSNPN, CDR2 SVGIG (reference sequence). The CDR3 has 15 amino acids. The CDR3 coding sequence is TGTGCCTGGGGGGAGCGGCTGTCGAGCAAAAACATTCAGTACTTC. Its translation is CAWGERLSSKNIQYF.

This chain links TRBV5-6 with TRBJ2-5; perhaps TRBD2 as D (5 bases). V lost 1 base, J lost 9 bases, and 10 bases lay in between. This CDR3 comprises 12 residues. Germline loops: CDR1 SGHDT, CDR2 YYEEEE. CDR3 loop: CASSLNQRSQYF. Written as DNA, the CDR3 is TGTGCCAGCAGCTTGAATCAGCGGTCCCAGTACTTC.

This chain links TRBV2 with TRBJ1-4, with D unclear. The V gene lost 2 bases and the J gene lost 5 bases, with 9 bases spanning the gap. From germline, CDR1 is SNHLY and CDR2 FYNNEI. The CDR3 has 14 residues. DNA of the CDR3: TGTGCCAGCAGTGAAATCAGTCAGAATGAAAAACTGTTTTTT. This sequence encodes CASSEISQNEKLFF. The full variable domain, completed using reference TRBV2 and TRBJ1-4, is EPEVTQTPSHQVTQMGQEVILRCVPISNHLYFYWYRQILGQKVEFLVSFYNNEISEKSEIFDDQFSVERPDGSNFTLKIRSTKLEDSAMYFCASSEISQNEKLFFGSGTQLSVL.

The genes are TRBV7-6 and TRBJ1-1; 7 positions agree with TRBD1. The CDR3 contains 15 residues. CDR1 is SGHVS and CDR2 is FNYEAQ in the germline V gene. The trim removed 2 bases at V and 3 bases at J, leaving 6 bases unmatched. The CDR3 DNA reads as TGTGCCAGCAGCTTATCCCCAGGGACAGACACTGAAGCTTTCTTT. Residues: CASSLSPGTDTEAFF.

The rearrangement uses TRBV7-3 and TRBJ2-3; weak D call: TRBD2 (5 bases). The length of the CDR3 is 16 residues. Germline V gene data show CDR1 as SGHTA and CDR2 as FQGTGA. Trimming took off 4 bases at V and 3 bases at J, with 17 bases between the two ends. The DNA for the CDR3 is TGTGCCAGCAGCTCCTTCCCGGGATTAAGGACAGATACGCAGTATTTT. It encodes CASSSFPGLRTDTQYF.